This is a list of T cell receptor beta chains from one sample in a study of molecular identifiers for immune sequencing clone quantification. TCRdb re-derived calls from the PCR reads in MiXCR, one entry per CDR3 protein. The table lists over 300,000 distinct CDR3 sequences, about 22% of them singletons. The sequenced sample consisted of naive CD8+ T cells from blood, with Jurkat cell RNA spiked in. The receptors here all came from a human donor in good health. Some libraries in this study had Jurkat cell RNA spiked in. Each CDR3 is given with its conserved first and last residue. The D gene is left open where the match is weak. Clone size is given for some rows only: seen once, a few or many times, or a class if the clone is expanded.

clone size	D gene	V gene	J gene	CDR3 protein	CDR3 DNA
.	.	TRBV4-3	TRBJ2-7	CASSQWGLADTYEQYF	TGCGCCAGCAGCCAATGGGGGCTAGCGGACACCTACGAGCAGTACTTC
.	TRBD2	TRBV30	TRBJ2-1	CAWSPGTSVNEQFF	TGTGCCTGGAGTCCCGGGACTAGCGTTAATGAGCAGTTCTTC
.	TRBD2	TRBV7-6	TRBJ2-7	CASSSGLAGVMGEQYF	TGTGCCAGCAGCTCCGGACTAGCGGGAGTTATGGGCGAGCAGTACTTC
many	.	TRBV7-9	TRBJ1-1	CASSYPFEGTEAFF	TGTGCCAGCAGCTACCCTTTTGAAGGGACTGAAGCTTTCTTT
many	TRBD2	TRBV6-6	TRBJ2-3	CASSYTSARGGTDTQYF	TGTGCCAGCAGTTACACGTCTGCGCGGGGGGGAACAGATACGCAGTATTTT
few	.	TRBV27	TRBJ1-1	CASSLLARLQDTEAFF	TGTGCCAGCAGTCTCCTCGCCCGACTTCAGGACACTGAAGCTTTCTTT
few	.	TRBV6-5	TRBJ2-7	CASSYSRSGTEQYF	TGTGCCAGCAGTTACTCGAGGTCTGGGACCGAGCAGTACTTC
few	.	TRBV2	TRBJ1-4	CASSPTNTATNEKLFF	TGTGCCAGCAGTCCAACCAACACCGCAACTAATGAAAAACTGTTTTTT
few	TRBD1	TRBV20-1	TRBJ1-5	CSARENPQGGQKYSNQPQHF	TGCAGTGCTAGGGAAAACCCCCAGGGGGGACAGAAATATAGCAATCAGCCCCAGCATTTT
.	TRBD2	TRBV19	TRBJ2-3	CASSRLAGGTTDTQYF	TGTGCCAGTAGTAGGCTAGCGGGGGGGACCACAGATACGCAGTATTTT
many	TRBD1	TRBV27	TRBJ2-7	CASSLSDRGYEQYF	TGTGCCAGCAGTTTATCGGACAGGGGATACGAGCAGTACTTC
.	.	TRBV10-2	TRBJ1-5	CASSESAESNQPQHF	TGCGCCAGCAGTGAGTCGGCAGAATCCAATCAGCCCCAGCATTTT
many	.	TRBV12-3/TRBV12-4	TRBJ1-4	CASSEGWANEKLFF	TGTGCCAGCAGCGAAGGGTGGGCTAATGAAAAACTGTTTTTT
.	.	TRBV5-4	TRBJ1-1	CASSLQGRPNTEAFF	TGTGCCAGCAGCTTGCAGGGTCGCCCGAACACTGAAGCTTTCTTT
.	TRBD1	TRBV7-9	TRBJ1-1	CASNRQGIGTEAFF	TGTGCCAGCAACCGACAGGGTATCGGCACTGAAGCTTTCTTT
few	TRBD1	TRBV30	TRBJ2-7	CAWSRGQGASEQYF	TGTGCCTGGAGTCGGGGACAGGGGGCATCCGAGCAGTACTTC
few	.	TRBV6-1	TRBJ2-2	CASSSTENTGELFF	TGTGCCAGCAGTTCCACAGAGAACACCGGGGAGCTGTTTTTT
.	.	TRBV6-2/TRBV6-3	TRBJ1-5	CASRSAPPWEPQHF	TGTGCCAGCCGCTCAGCCCCCCCTTGGGAGCCCCAGCATTTT
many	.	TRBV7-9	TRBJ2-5	CASSSNHRTQETQYF	TGTGCCAGCAGCTCTAACCACAGGACACAAGAGACCCAGTACTTC
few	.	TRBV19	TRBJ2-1	CASSIDPESSYNEQFF	TGTGCCAGTAGTATAGATCCGGAAAGCTCCTACAATGAGCAGTTCTTC
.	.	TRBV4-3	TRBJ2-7	CASSRRLVSEQYF	TGCGCCAGCAGCCGCCGACTAGTCTCCGAGCAGTACTTC
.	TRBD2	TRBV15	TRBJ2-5	CATSQRGSQETQYF	TGTGCCACCAGCCAGCGGGGAAGTCAAGAGACCCAGTACTTC